This T cell receptor beta chain was profiled in a study of blood T cell repertoires in COVID-19. About the research overall: Samples came from the United States, Italy and Spain, spanning acute and convalescent COVID-19.

This CDR3 comprises 16 residues. The J segment lost 8 bases and the V segment lost 0 bases, leaving 7 bases of the junction unmatched. Germline CDR1 reads LNHNV; CDR2 reads YYDKDF (reference sequence). Method: immunoSEQ multiplex PCR; TCRdb's copy keeps in-frame clones and lacks some. The sample holds fewer than 400,000 clones, 75% to 90% seen once. The chain is built from TRBV15 and TRBJ2-1; 10 bases are shared with TRBD2. The sample was PBMCs or T cells enriched from blood (not recorded which). The receptor comes from a woman aged 25 to 39 who had been exposed to COVID-19. The chain's CDR3 is CATSREASGSLDEQFF. The CDR3 coding sequence is TGTGCCACCAGCAGAGAGGCTAGCGGGAGTCTGGATGAGCAGTTCTTC. The complete variable domain, with remaining parts taken from reference TRBV15 and TRBJ2-1, reads DAMVIQNPRYQVTQFGKPVTLSCSQTLNHNVMYWYQQKSSQAPKLLFHYYDKDFNNEADTPDNFQSRRPNTSFCFLDIRSPGLGDTAMYLCATSREASGSLDEQFFGPGTRLTVL.